These 17 T cell receptor beta chains originate from one sample sequenced in a study of blood T cells in healthy people across ages. Combining a sample-barcoded 5' primer with a J-beta primer mix, a second PCR ran for roughly 7 to 12 cycles. TCRdb ran MiXCR on the 5' RACE reads and lists one entry per CDR3 protein. The sample consists of more than 800,000 distinct CDR3 sequences, around 30% of them appearing once. Sequencing was performed on blood. These receptors were collected from an elderly woman in good health.

The chain recombines TRBV20-1 with TRBJ1-1; D is possibly TRBD1 (6 bases). Per the germline V gene, CDR1 is DFQATT and CDR2 is SNEGSKA (reference sequence). The CDR3 length is 15 residues. V was clipped by 2 bases and J by 6 bases, with 19 bases between them. CDR3 coding DNA: TGCAGTGCTAGACCACCGATGGACAGTAACGCTGAAGCTTTCTTT. This encodes CSARPPMDSNAEAFF.

This clonotype was counted many times. The CDR3 here is CATSRDQGTVTLGNIQYF. The CDR3 nucleotides are TGTGCCACCAGCAGAGATCAAGGGACAGTCACCTTAGGGAACATTCAGTACTTC. The V and J genes are TRBV15 and TRBJ2-4; 7 nucleotides match TRBD1. The germline CDR1 and CDR2 sequences are LNHNV and YYDKDF (reference sequence). V was pared by 0 bases and J by 7 bases, with 15 bases of the junction left unmatched. The length of the CDR3 is 18 residues.

This chain uses TRBV13 with TRBJ2-2, with 10 nucleotides matching TRBD2. Germline CDR1 PRHDT, CDR2 FYEKMQ (reference sequence). The CDR3 totals 16 residues. V gave up 8 bases and J gave up 0 bases; unmatched junction bases: 6. The CDR3 reads CASLAGLASNTGELFF. The CDR3 DNA sequence: TGTGCCAGCCTAGCGGGACTAGCGTCGAACACCGGGGAGCTGTTTTTT.

This clonotype occurred a few times. The chain carries TRBV6-5 and TRBJ1-3; possibly TRBD1 for D (5 bases). In germline, CDR1 is MNHEY, CDR2 SVGAGI. The CDR3 loop spans 15 amino acids. The V end lost 6 bases, the J end lost 2 bases, and 14 bases lay between the germline ends. The CDR3 loop is CASSPLGGAGNTIYF. CDR3 in DNA: TGTGCCAGCAGCCCCCTGGGGGGGGCTGGAAACACCATATATTTT.

This clonotype has ten or more counts. The CDR3 protein is CASSQTQTAATDTQYF. The CDR3 coding sequence is TGCGCCAGCAGCCAAACCCAGACAGCCGCAACAGATACGCAGTATTTT. The chain has TRBV4-3 and TRBJ2-3, with D perhaps TRBD1 (5 bases). V gave up 2 bases and J gave up 3 bases, with 15 bases separating them. The CDR3 runs 16 residues. Germline-derived CDR1 and CDR2 are LGHNA and YSLEER.

This clonotype was counted at least ten times. V gene TRBV20-1 combines with J gene TRBJ1-2; TRBD1 agrees at 10 bases. The junction had 4 bases not matched to a gene; V was cut back by 4 bases and J by 5 bases. This CDR3 is 13 amino acids long. Germline lookup yields CDR1 DFQATT and CDR2 SNEGSKA (reference sequence). CDR3 sequence (DNA): TGCAGTGCTAATCCGGGACAGGGGTATGGCTACACCTTC. Protein: CSANPGQGYGYTF.

About this clonotype itself: This CDR3 is missing its conserved last phenylalanine or tryptophan, likely due to a read error. Here the CDR3 reads CASRDGTGNTGELFV. CDR3 DNA: TGTGCCAGCAGGGACGGGACAGGGAACACCGGGGAGCTGTTTGTT. The chain employs TRBV7-2 and TRBJ2-2; 8 bases agree with TRBD1. The trim removed 6 bases at V and 1 base at J, leaving 4 bases unmatched. This CDR3 is 15 amino acids long. The V gene's germline CDR1 is SGHTA and CDR2 FQGNSA.

This chain uses TRBV24-1 with TRBJ2-5; 10 bases align to TRBD1. The end of the DNA aligns better with TRBJ2-7, so the J call may be wrong. Germline CDR1 is KGHDR and CDR2 is SFDVKD. There are 15 residues in the CDR3. CDR3 DNA sequence: TGTGCCACCAGTGCCGGGACAGGGGTTTCCTACGAGCAGTACTTC. Its translation is CATSAGTGVSYEQYF.

CDR3 sequence (DNA): TGTGCCAGCAGCTTAACCCTAGTCATTGGCACAGATACGCAGTATTTT. Protein product: CASSLTLVIGTDTQYF. The gene calls are TRBV7-9 and TRBJ2-3, with D unclear. Germline CDR1 reads SEHNR; CDR2 reads FQNEAQ (reference sequence). The CDR3 is 16 amino acids. V lost 2 bases to trimming and J lost 1 base, with 13 bases between them.

The rearrangement joins TRBV27 to TRBJ1-1, with D possibly TRBD1 on 5 matching bases. V lost 6 bases, J lost 2 bases, and 16 bases lay in between. The germline V gene has CDR1 MNHEY and CDR2 SMNVEV (reference sequence). The CDR3 runs to 15 residues. CDR3 region: CASRGRGLGNTEAFF. The CDR3, as DNA: TGTGCCAGCAGGGGACGGGGTTTAGGTAACACTGAAGCTTTCTTT.

Ten or more counts support this clonotype. The V call is TRBV5-1, the J call TRBJ2-3; 8 positions match TRBD1. CDR1 SGHRS and CDR2 YFSETQ come from the germline V gene. The CDR3 is 15 residues long. Losses at the gene ends were 4 bases for V and 3 bases for J; bases not matched to a gene: 7. Here the CDR3 DNA reads TGCGCCAGCAGCGGACAGGGAGTAGGTACAGATACGCAGTATTTT. Its translation is CASSGQGVGTDTQYF.

In this sample, this clonotype turned up a few times. The V call is TRBV3-1, the J call TRBJ2-5; TRBD1 agrees at 7 bases. Germline CDR1 reads LGHDT; CDR2 reads YNNKEL (reference sequence). Germline trimming cut 4 bases from V and 5 bases from J; bases unmatched to any gene: 7. The CDR3 consists of 14 residues. DNA for the CDR3: TGTGCCAGCAGCCCGACGACAGGGATGGAGACCCAGTACTTC. This codes for CASSPTTGMETQYF.

The CDR3 spells CASSGVTGELFF. The CDR3 DNA reads as TGCGCCAGCAGTGGGGTTACCGGGGAGCTGTTTTTT. The gene calls are TRBV10-1 and TRBJ2-2, with D unresolved. Germline-derived CDR1 and CDR2 are WNHNN and SYGVQD (reference sequence). This CDR3 is built from 12 residues. V dropped 4 bases and J dropped 5 bases, with 5 bases sitting between them.

This clonotype was picked up one time. This rearrangement joins TRBV20-1 to TRBJ2-5, with 7 bases matching TRBD2. Unmatched junction bases numbered 4, after V lost 1 base and J lost 2 bases. This CDR3 spans 14 amino acids. CDR1 is DFQATT, CDR2 SNEGSKA, per germline (reference sequence). Here the CDR3 DNA reads TGCAGTGCTAGAGGGGGGGGAGAGCAAGAGACCCAGTACTTC. It codes for CSARGGGEQETQYF.

Turning to this clonotype: With a much larger clone just one base away, this may be a read error. The chain carries TRBV28 and TRBJ2-7; 11 bases are a match to TRBD1. Germline CDR1 and CDR2: MDHEN and SYDVKM. This CDR3 region has 15 residues. Trimming took 6 bases from V and 7 from J; bases not matched to a gene: 11. The CDR3, as DNA: TGTGCCAGCAGACCTCCGGGACAGGGGGGTAGTGAGCAGTACTTC. Translated, it gives CASRPPGQGGSEQYF.

This clonotype occurred many times. This rearrangement joins TRBV27 to TRBJ1-2, with 7 nucleotides matching TRBD1. In germline, CDR1 is MNHEY, CDR2 SMNVEV (reference sequence). The V gene end was trimmed by 5 bases and the J gene end by 8 bases; junction bases not matched to a gene: 14. The length of the CDR3 is 15 residues. CDR3 in amino acids: CASSLYSGGEGGYTF. As DNA, the CDR3 is TGTGCCAGCAGTCTCTATTCAGGGGGTGAAGGAGGCTACACCTTC.

This clonotype has only a few counts. The chain is built from TRBV10-2 and TRBJ2-3; D may be TRBD2 (5 bases). V was shortened by 7 bases and J by 4 bases, with 6 bases between the two germline ends. CDR3 length: 11 residues. CDR1 is WSHSY and CDR2 is SAAADI in the germline V gene. The CDR3 protein is CASKRADTQYF. The DNA of the CDR3 is TGCGCCAGCAAGAGGGCAGATACGCAGTATTTT.